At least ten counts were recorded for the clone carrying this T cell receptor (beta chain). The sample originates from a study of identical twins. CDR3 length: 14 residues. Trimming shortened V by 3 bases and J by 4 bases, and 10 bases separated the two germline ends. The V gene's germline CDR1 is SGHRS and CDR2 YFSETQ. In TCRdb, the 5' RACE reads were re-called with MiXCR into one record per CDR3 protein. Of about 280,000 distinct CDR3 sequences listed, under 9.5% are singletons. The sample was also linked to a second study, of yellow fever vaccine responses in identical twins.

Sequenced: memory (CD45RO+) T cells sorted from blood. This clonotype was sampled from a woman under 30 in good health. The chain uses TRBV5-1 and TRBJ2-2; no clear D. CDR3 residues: CASSSRQSTGELFF. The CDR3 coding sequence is TGCGCCAGCAGCTCCCGGCAGAGCACCGGGGAGCTGTTTTTT.